This paragraph reports one T cell receptor beta chain. The antigen is unknown. The V end was cut by 2 bases, the J end by 2 bases, with 8 bases between. The V gene's germline CDR1 is KGHSH and CDR2 LQKENI. The CDR3 loop spans 14 amino acids. In TCRdb, the 5' RACE reads were re-called with MiXCR into one record per CDR3 protein. Of over 600,000 distinct CDR3 sequences listed, around 20% are singletons. This entry is derived from a study of identical twins. Points from the study as a whole: An excess of low generation probability was shown by twin-shared out-of-frame alpha sequences. Models, which agreed with sharing between unrelated individuals, nonetheless underestimated the out-of-frame TCR alpha sharing seen in monozygotic twins.

The sample was also linked to a second study, of T cells expressing NK-cell markers. As that report states: Repertoires of TCR beta were obtained from T cells sorted as CD3+CD56+NKG2C+, CD3+CD56+NKG2C- and CD3+CD56-NKG2C+. Of the CD8+ T cells in about 6 donors, roughly 1.0-7.5% belonged to dominant NKG2C+ clonotypes.

This clonotype originated in a woman aged 18-29 years in good health. Specimen: PBMCs. The gene calls are TRBV18 and TRBJ2-3; D gene uncertain. This CDR3 is CASSPWQDTDTQYF. CDR3 nucleotide sequence: TGTGCCAGCTCACCATGGCAAGACACAGATACGCAGTATTTT.